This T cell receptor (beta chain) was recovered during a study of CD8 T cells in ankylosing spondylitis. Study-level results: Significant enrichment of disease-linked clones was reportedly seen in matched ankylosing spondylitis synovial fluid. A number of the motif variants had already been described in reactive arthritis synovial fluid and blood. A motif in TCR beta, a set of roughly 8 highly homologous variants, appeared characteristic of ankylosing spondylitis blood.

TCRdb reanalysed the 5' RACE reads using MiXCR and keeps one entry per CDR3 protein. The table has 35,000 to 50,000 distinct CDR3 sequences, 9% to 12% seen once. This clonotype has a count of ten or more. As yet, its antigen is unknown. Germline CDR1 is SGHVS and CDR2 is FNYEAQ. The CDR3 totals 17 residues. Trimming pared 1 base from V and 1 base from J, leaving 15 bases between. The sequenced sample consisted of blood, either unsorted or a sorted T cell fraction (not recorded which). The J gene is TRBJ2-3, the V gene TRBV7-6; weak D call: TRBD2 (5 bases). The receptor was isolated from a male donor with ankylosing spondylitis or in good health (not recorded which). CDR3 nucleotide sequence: TGTGCCAGCAGCTTAGTAGGAGGCGCTTCTGGCACAGATACGCAGTATTTT. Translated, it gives CASSLVGGASGTDTQYF. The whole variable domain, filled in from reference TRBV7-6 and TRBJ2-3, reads GAGVSQSPRYKVTKRGQDVALRCDPISGHVSLYWYRQALGQGPEFLTYFNYEAQQDKSGLPNDRFSAERPEGSISTLTIQRTEQRDSAMYRCASSLVGGASGTDTQYFGPGTRLTVL.